Detailed here is one T cell receptor (beta chain). Other DNA sequences in this specimen translate into the identical CDR3. In germline, CDR1 is MDHEN, CDR2 SYDVKM. The V end was cut by 8 bases, the J end by 2 bases, with 7 bases between. CDR3 length equals 11 residues. The data derive from a study of shared clonotypes between healthy human individuals. Profiled with immunoSEQ multiplex PCR; TCRdb holds only in-frame clones, not every one. The table shows some 660,000 clones, with approximately 73% occurring only once. The TCR sequence derives from a woman aged 25 to 45 in good health. V usage is TRBV28 and J usage is TRBJ2-7; D is ambiguous. Sequenced input: memory CD4+ T cells sorted from blood. The subset is: CD45RA-negative fraction. The DNA for the CDR3 is TGTGCCAGCGGCCGGGCCTACGAGCAGTACTTC. This encodes CASGRAYEQYF.